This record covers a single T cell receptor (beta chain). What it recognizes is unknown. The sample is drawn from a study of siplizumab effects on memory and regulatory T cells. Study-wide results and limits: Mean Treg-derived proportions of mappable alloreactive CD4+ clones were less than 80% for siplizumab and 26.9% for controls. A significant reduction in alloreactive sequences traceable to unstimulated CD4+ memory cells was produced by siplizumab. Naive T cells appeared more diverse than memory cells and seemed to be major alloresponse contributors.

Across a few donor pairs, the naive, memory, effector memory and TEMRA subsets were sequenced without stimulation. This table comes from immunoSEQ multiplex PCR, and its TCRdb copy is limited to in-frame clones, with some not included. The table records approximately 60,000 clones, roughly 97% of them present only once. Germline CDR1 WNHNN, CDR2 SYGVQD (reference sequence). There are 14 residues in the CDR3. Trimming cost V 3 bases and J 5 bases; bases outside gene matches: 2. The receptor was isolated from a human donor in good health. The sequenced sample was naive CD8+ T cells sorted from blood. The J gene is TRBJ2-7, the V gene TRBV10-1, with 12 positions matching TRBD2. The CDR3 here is CASSESSGGDEQYF. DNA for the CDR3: TGCGCCAGCAGTGAATCTAGCGGGGGGGACGAGCAGTACTTC.